The rows below give T cell receptor beta chains drawn from one sample of a study of vaccination effects on CD4 cells after COVID-19. The protocol was immunoSEQ multiplex PCR, while the TCRdb copy is restricted to in-frame clones and leaves out a portion. The table lists tens of thousands of clones, 60% to 80% of them singletons. For these TCRs, the target antigens are not known. The specimen comprised CD4+ T cells from PBMCs cultured with HCoV-OC43 spike peptides, sampled after COVID-19 vaccination. The receptors shown here come from a human donor who received a COVID-19 vaccine. The CDR3 runs from the conserved cysteine through the conserved F or W. Each record gives: CDR3 protein, J gene, V gene.

CDR3 protein: CASSPAETQYF
J gene: TRBJ2-5
V gene: TRBV12-3/TRBV12-4

CDR3 protein: CASSRSGGDSWNEQFF
J gene: TRBJ2-1
V gene: TRBV5-1

CDR3 protein: CASSLVLGTQYF
J gene: TRBJ2-5
V gene: TRBV7-2

CDR3 protein: CASSQVGQGREETQYF
J gene: TRBJ2-5
V gene: TRBV4-3

CDR3 protein: CVGARDTDTQYF
J gene: TRBJ2-3
V gene: TRBV18

CDR3 protein: CASRLLAVPGELFF
J gene: TRBJ2-2
V gene: TRBV6-5

CDR3 protein: CASRQTGENTGELFF
J gene: TRBJ2-2
V gene: TRBV2

CDR3 protein: CASSLDGDKGYTF
J gene: TRBJ1-2
V gene: TRBV5-8

CDR3 protein: CASSPSIPPGELFF
J gene: TRBJ2-2
V gene: TRBV18

CDR3 protein: CASSLGWDGPGRLPEAFF
J gene: TRBJ1-1
V gene: TRBV5-1